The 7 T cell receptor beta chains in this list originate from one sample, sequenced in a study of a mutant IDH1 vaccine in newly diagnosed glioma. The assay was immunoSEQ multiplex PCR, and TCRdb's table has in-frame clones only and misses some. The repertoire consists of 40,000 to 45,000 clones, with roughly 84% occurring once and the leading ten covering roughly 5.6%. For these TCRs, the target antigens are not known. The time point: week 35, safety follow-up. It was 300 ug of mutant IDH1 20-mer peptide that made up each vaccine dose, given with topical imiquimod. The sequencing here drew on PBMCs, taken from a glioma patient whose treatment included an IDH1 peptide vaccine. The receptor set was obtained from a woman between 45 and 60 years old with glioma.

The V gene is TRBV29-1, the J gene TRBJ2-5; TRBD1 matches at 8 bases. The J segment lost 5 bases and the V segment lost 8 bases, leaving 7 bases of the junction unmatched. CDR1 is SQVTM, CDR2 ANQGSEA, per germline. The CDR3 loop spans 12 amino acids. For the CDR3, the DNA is TGCAGCCTGGGGGACAGGCACGAGACCCAGTACTTC. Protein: CSLGDRHETQYF.

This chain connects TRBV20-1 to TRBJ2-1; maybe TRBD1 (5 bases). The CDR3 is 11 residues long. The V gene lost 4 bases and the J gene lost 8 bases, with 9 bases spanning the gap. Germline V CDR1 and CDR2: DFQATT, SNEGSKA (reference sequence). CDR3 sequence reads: CSATQTDEQFF. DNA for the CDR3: TGCAGTGCTACCCAGACAGATGAGCAGTTCTTC.

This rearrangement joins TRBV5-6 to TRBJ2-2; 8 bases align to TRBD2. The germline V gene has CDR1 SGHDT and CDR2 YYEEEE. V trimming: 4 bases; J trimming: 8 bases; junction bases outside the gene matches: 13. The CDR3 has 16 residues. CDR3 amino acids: CASSAKTHGGAGELFF. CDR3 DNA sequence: TGTGCCAGCAGCGCCAAGACGCACGGGGGGGCGGGGGAGCTGTTTTTT. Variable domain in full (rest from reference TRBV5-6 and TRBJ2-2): DAGVTQSPTHLIKTRGQQVTLRCSPKSGHDTVSWYQQALGQGPQFIFQYYEEEERQRGNFPDRFSGHQFPNYSSELNVNALLLGDSALYLCASSAKTHGGAGELFFGEGSRLTVL.

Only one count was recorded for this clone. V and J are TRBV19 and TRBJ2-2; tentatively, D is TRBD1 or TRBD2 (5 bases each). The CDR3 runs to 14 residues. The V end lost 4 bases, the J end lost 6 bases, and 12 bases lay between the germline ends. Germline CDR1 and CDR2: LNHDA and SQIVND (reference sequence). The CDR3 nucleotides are TGTGCCAGTAGTAAAGGGACCGCCCCCGGGGAGCTGTTTTTT. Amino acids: CASSKGTAPGELFF. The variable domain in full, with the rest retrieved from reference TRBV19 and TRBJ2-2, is DGGITQSPKYLFRKEGQNVTLSCEQNLNHDAMYWYRQDPGQGLRLIYYSQIVNDFQKGDIAEGYSVSREKKESFPLTVTSAQKNPTAFYLCASSKGTAPGELFFGEGSRLTVL.

CDR3 sequence: CASSHGIANEKLFF. DNA for the CDR3: TGCGCCAGCAGCCATGGCATAGCTAATGAAAAACTGTTTTTT. The genes are TRBV4-1 and TRBJ1-4, with D unresolved. CDR3 length equals 14 residues. The V and J ends lost 3 bases and 3 bases respectively, with 8 bases between them. The V gene's germline CDR1 is MGHRA and CDR2 YSYEKL.

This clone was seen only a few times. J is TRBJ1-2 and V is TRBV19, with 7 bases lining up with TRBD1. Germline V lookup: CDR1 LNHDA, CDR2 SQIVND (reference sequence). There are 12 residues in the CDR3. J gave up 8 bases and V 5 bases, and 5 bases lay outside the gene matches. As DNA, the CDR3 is TGTGCCAGTAGTCAACAGGGGCGAGGCTACACCTTC. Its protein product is CASSQQGRGYTF.

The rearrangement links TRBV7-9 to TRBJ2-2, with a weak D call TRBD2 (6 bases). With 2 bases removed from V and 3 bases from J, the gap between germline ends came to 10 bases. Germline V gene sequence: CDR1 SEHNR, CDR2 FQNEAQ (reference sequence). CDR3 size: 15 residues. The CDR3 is CASSLPGGDTGELFF. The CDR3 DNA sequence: TGTGCCAGCAGCTTACCCGGGGGTGACACCGGGGAGCTGTTTTTT.